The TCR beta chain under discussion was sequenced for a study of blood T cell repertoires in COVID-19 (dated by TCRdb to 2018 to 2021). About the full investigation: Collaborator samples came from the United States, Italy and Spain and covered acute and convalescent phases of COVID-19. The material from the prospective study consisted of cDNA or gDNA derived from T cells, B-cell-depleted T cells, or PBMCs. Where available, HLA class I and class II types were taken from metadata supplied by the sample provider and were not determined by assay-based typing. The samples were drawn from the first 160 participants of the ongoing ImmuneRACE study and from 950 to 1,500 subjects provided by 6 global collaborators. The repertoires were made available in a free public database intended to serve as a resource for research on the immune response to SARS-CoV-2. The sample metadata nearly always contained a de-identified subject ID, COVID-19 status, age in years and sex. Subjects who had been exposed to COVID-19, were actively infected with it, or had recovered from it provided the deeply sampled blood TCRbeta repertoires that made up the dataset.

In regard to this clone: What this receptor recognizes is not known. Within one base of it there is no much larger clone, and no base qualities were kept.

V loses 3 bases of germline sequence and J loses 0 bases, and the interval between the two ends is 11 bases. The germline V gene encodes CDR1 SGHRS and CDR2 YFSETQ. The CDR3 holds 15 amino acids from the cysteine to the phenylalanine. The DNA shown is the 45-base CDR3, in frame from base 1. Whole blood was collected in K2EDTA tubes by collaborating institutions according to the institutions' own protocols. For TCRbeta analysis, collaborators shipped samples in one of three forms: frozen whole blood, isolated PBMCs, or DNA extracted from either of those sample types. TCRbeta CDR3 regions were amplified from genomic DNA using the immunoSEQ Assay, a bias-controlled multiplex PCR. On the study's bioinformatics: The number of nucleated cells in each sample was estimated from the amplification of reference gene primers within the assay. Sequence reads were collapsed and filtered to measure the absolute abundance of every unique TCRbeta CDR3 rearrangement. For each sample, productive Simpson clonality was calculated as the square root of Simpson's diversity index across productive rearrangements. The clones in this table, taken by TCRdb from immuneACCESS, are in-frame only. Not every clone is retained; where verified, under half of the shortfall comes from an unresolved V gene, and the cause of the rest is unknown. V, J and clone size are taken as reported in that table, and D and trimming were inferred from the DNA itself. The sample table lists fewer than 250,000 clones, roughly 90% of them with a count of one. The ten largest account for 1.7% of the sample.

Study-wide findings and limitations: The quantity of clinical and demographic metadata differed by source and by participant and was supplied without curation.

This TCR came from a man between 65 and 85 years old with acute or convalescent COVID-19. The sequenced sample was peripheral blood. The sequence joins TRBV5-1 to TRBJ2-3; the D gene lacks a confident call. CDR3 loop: CASSSYSPSTDTQYF. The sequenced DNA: TGCGCCAGCAGCTCTTACTCCCCTAGCACAGATACGCAGTATTTT.